Detailed here is one T cell receptor beta chain. It was with 60 Vbeta and 13 Jbeta primers that the PCR ran. Sequencing was performed with immunoSEQ multiplex PCR; in TCRdb, only in-frame clones are kept and a portion is missing. The table has around 100,000 clones, around 82% seen once. This specimen comes from a study of cytomegalovirus exposure and HLA in healthy donors. V was cut by 6 bases and J by 3 bases, with 5 bases left in between. Germline V gene data show CDR1 as MNHNS and CDR2 as SASEGT. The CDR3 runs 12 residues. This clonotype was obtained from a woman between 25 and 40 years old in good health and CMV-seropositive. The chain recombines TRBV6-1 with TRBJ2-2, with a tentative D call TRBD1 (5 bases). Specimen: PBMCs. The CDR3 nucleotides read TGTGCCAGCAGAGGGGACACCGGGGAGCTGTTTTTT. This translates into CASRGDTGELFF.